This TCR beta chain was obtained from a study of cytomegalovirus exposure and HLA in healthy donors. CDR3 length: 11 amino acids. CDR1 and CDR2 from the germline V gene are DFQATT and SNEGSKA (reference sequence). Trimming pared 4 bases from V and 2 bases from J, leaving 6 bases between. As for this clone: Its antigen is undetermined. In the same sample, other DNA sequences code for this CDR3.

Findings of the study overall: Later analysis identified a missense DCLRE1C variant that was linked to TCR beta V- and J-gene trimming.

The PCR had 60 Vbeta and 13 Jbeta primers. Using immunoSEQ multiplex PCR, the repertoire was profiled, and TCRdb retains in-frame clones only, with some absent. This sample contains fewer than 130,000 clones. The chain uses TRBV20-1 and TRBJ2-7; D not certain. The clonotype originates from a man aged 50 to 60 in good health and CMV-seronegative. The specimen was PBMCs. CDR3 in DNA: TGCAGTGCTATAGACACCTACGAGCAGTACTTC. This gives the protein CSAIDTYEQYF.